This T cell receptor beta chain was profiled in a study of siplizumab effects on memory and regulatory T cells. Study-level findings and limits: Naive T cells apparently outstripped memory cells in diversity and seemed major alloresponse contributors. It was never confirmed that proliferating Tregs from siplizumab cultures were suppressive. A small minority of alloreactive clones were mapped to unstimulated subsets.

The table came from immunoSEQ multiplex PCR; TCRdb's copy has only in-frame clones and leaves some out. The sample includes under 100,000 clones, about 93% of them seen just once. To note about this clone: What it binds is unknown.

Looked up from germline, CDR1 is SNHLY and CDR2 is FYNNEI. Trimming removed 0 bases from V and 0 bases from J, with 9 bases in between. CDR3 length equals 15 residues. The V and J genes are TRBV2 and TRBJ2-7, with D uncertain. The specimen was non-Treg CD4+ T cells sorted from blood. This TCR was recovered from a human donor in good health. CDR3 DNA: TGTGCCAGCAGTGAAGCCACTTGGACCTCCTACGAGCAGTACTTC. Amino acids: CASSEATWTSYEQYF.